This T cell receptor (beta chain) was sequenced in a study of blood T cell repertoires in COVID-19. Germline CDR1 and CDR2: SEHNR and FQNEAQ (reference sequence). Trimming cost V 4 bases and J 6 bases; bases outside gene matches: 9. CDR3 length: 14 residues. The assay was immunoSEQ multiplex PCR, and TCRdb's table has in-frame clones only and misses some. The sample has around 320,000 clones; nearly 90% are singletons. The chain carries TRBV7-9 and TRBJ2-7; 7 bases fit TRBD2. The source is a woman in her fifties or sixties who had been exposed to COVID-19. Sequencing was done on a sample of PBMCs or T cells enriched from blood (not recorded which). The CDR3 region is CASSYVREGTEQYF. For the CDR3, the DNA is TGTGCCAGCAGCTACGTAAGGGAGGGGACCGAGCAGTACTTC.